Given below is one T cell receptor (beta chain) in context. As yet, its antigen is unknown. This record comes from a study of T cell responses to AZD1222 COVID-19 vaccine. As for the study in general: Doses given second, at about 4 or about 12 weeks, were pooled.

Sequenced by immunoSEQ multiplex PCR; TCRdb stores in-frame clones only, minus some. The data show roughly 93,000 clones, 89% seen once. Findings of the study overall: Baseline seropositivity characterized only a handful of AZD1222 recipients. Regions left unmutated in variants are reportedly the target of nearly half of spike-specific TCRs. Receipt of two AZD1222 doses was followed by a rise in Spike-specific TCR breadth and depth.

Specimen: peripheral blood, collected on day 0 of AZD1222 vaccination. This sequence originates from an adult in good health.

CDR3 sequence reads: CASSDGGDHWETQYF. Written as DNA, the CDR3 is TGTGCCAGCAGCGATGGGGGCGACCACTGGGAGACCCAGTACTTC. The chain couples TRBV9 to TRBJ2-5; tentative D call: TRBD1 (6 bases). Trimming took off 3 bases at V and 5 bases at J, with 17 bases between the two ends. Germline lookup yields CDR1 SGDLS and CDR2 YYNGEE. The CDR3 covers 15 residues. The complete variable domain, with remaining parts taken from reference TRBV9 and TRBJ2-5, reads DSGVTQTPKHLITATGQRVTLRCSPRSGDLSVYWYQQSLDQGLQFLIQYYNGEERAKGNILERFSAQQFPDLHSELNLSSLELGDSALYFCASSDGGDHWETQYFGPGTRLLVL.